Listed below are T cell receptor beta chains from one sample, sequenced in a study of immune cell composition in non-small cell lung cancer. Generated by immunoSEQ multiplex PCR, the TCRdb table keeps only in-frame clones and is missing some. Here the sample spans thousands of clones, approximately 72% being singletons. Specimen: lung tumor tissue. Receptors originate from a human donor with non-small cell lung cancer. CDR3s include the opening cysteine and the closing phenylalanine or tryptophan. The D gene is left open where the match is weak. Rows give clone size only sometimes, using once, few, many, or a class for an expanded clone.

>-|15|TRBV6-1|TRBD1|TRBJ2-3
CASSEGDRPLDTQYF
TGTGCCAGCAGTGAAGGGGACAGGCCTTTGGATACGCAGTATTTT
>-|13|TRBV4-1|-|TRBJ1-6
CASSQDPNSPLHF
TGCGCCAGCAGCCAAGACCCGAATTCACCCCTCCACTTT
>-|15|TRBV7-2|TRBD1|TRBJ1-2
CASSFKGQGANGYTF
TGTGCCAGCAGCTTTAAGGGACAGGGAGCCAATGGCTACACCTTC
>-|15|TRBV19|TRBD1|TRBJ1-5
CASKTGTGSIQPQHF
TGTGCCAGTAAAACCGGGACAGGGTCGATTCAGCCCCAGCATTTT
>-|16|TRBV4-1|TRBD1|TRBJ1-2
CASSPTVGQTNYGYTF
TGCGCCAGCAGCCCAACTGTGGGACAGACTAACTATGGCTACACCTTC
>-|15|TRBV10-2|-|TRBJ1-1
CASKFGGAGDTEAFF
TGCGCCAGCAAATTTGGGGGGGCCGGGGACACTGAAGCTTTCTTT
>once|16|TRBV5-1|TRBD1|TRBJ1-2
CASSLEGQVDNYGYTF
TGCGCCAGCAGCTTGGAAGGACAGGTCGATAACTATGGCTACACCTTC
>-|17|TRBV9|TRBD2|TRBJ2-3
CASSVGWGLGRADTQYF
TGTGCCAGCAGCGTAGGATGGGGACTAGGGCGCGCAGATACGCAGTATTTT
>once|16|TRBV7-2|TRBD1|TRBJ1-2
CASSLDLGTGGFGYTF
TGTGCCAGCAGCTTAGATTTGGGGACAGGGGGCTTTGGCTACACCTTC
>-|14|TRBV28|TRBD2|TRBJ2-3
CASMTSGRADTQYF
TGTGCCAGCATGACTAGCGGGAGAGCAGATACGCAGTATTTT
>-|14|TRBV19|-|TRBJ1-1
CASSIGGVSTEAFF
TGTGCCAGTAGTATAGGGGGAGTAAGTACTGAAGCTTTCTTT
>medium-sized|17|TRBV19|-|TRBJ1-2
CASSWRAALSANYGYTF
TGTGCCAGTAGTTGGAGGGCAGCGCTCTCAGCTAACTATGGCTACACCTTC
>-|16|TRBV21-1|-|TRBJ1-1
CASNRENRAWNTEAFF
TGTGCCAGCAATAGAGAGAACAGGGCTTGGAACACTGAAGCTTTCTTT
>-|15|TRBV5-3|TRBD1|TRBJ2-3
CARSEGQSRTDTQYF
TGTGCCAGAAGCGAGGGACAGTCAAGGACAGATACGCAGTATTTT
>-|15|TRBV19|TRBD1|TRBJ1-6
CASSVDRAGSSPLHF
TGTGCCAGTAGTGTCGACAGGGCCGGGAGTTCACCCCTCCACTTT
>-|15|TRBV19|TRBD1|TRBJ1-2
CASSTDRGANYGYTF
TGTGCCAGTAGCACGGACAGGGGAGCCAACTATGGCTACACCTTC
>-|15|TRBV7-3|TRBD1|TRBJ1-1
CASSLLGQGNTEAFF
TGTGCCAGCAGCTTATTGGGACAGGGAAACACTGAAGCTTTCTTT
>-|14|TRBV6-6|TRBD2|TRBJ2-7
CASSYREGPYEQYF
TGTGCCAGCAGTTACAGGGAGGGGCCTTACGAGCAGTACTTC
>-|14|TRBV27|TRBD1|TRBJ1-3
CASSRTGVGNTIYF
TGTGCCAGCAGTCGGACAGGGGTCGGAAACACCATATATTTT
>-|19|TRBV9|TRBD2|TRBJ2-1
CASSVNPLTSGGTDNEQFF
TGTGCCAGCAGCGTAAACCCCCTGACCAGCGGGGGGACTGACAATGAGCAGTTCTTC
>large|14|TRBV5-1|-|TRBJ2-2
CASSLDPSTGELFF
TGCGCCAGCAGCTTGGACCCGAGCACCGGGGAGCTGTTTTTT
>-|12|TRBV7-2|TRBD1|TRBJ1-2
CASSPRGLGYTF
TGTGCCAGCAGCCCCAGGGGGCTCGGCTACACCTTC
>-|15|TRBV13|-|TRBJ1-4
CASSLRTVTNEKLFF
TGTGCCAGCAGCCTTCGGACAGTCACTAATGAAAAACTGTTTTTT
>few|18|TRBV19|TRBD1|TRBJ1-5
CASSRSRQGGAGNQPQHF
TGTGCCAGTAGTCGAAGCCGTCAAGGGGGCGCGGGCAATCAGCCCCAGCATTTT
>once|17|TRBV5-5|-|TRBJ2-5
CASSLRPRQEKQETQYF
TGTGCCAGCAGCTTGCGTCCCCGACAGGAGAAGCAAGAGACCCAGTACTTC
>-|17|TRBV18|-|TRBJ2-3
CASSRQQERSSTDTQYF
TGTGCCAGCTCACGCCAACAGGAGCGCTCTAGCACAGATACGCAGTATTTT
>-|14|TRBV7-9|-|TRBJ1-5
CASSQDRVGQPQHF
TGTGCCAGCAGCCAAGATCGGGTCGGTCAGCCCCAGCATTTT
>once|13|TRBV7-7|TRBD1|TRBJ2-5
CASSSDRGETQYF
TGTGCTAGCAGTTCGGACAGGGGTGAGACCCAGTACTTC
>-|14|TRBV5-1|TRBD2|TRBJ2-5
CASSFRTSEETQYF
TGCGCCAGCAGCTTCCGGACTAGCGAAGAGACCCAGTACTTC
>-|14|TRBV7-9|-|TRBJ1-1
CASSRMQGDTEAFF
TGTGCCAGCAGCCGCATGCAGGGTGACACTGAAGCTTTCTTT
>-|15|TRBV18|TRBD2|TRBJ2-7
CASSPRSGISYEQYF
TGTGCCAGCTCACCACGGAGCGGGATTTCCTACGAGCAGTACTTC
>-|14|TRBV19|-|TRBJ1-5
CASSMRGGNQPQHF
TGTGCCAGTAGTATGAGGGGGGGTAATCAGCCCCAGCATTTT
>-|14|TRBV19|TRBD2|TRBJ2-3
CASKRDYRTDTQYF
TGTGCCAGTAAACGGGACTACCGAACAGATACGCAGTATTTT
>large|14|TRBV5-1|TRBD2|TRBJ2-7
CASSLDSTSGGQYF
TGCGCCAGCAGCTTGGATTCGACCTCGGGAGGGCAGTACTTC
>-|14|TRBV29-1|-|TRBJ1-2
CSVEGQLSNYGYTF
TGCAGCGTTGAGGGGCAGCTCTCTAACTATGGCTACACCTTC
>-|17|TRBV28|TRBD1|TRBJ1-1
CASNSPGQGDDGTEAFF
TGTGCCAGCAACTCCCCGGGACAGGGTGACGATGGCACTGAAGCTTTCTTT
>-|16|TRBV9|TRBD2|TRBJ2-3
CASSGGTSGLTDTQYF
TGTGCCAGCAGCGGTGGGACTAGCGGCCTCACAGATACGCAGTATTTT
>-|14|TRBV6-1|TRBD2|TRBJ2-7
CASQASGASYEQYF
TGTGCCAGTCAGGCTAGCGGGGCATCCTACGAGCAGTACTTC
>once|16|TRBV5-4|TRBD2|TRBJ2-1
CASSFGGGSSYNEQFF
TGTGCCAGCAGCTTCGGCGGGGGGAGCTCCTACAATGAGCAGTTCTTC
>-|14|TRBV5-1|-|TRBJ2-7
CASSPGDGSYEQYF
TGCGCCAGCAGCCCGGGGGACGGCTCCTACGAGCAGTACTTC
>-|13|TRBV18|-|TRBJ1-1
CASSAGVRVEAFF
TGTGCCAGCTCAGCGGGAGTCCGGGTTGAAGCTTTCTTT
>-|14|TRBV5-4|-|TRBJ2-7
CASSFKRGSGEQYF
TGTGCCAGCAGCTTTAAGAGGGGGTCCGGGGAGCAGTACTTC
>large|15|TRBV5-6|-|TRBJ1-2
CASSTRGGSNYGYTF
TGTGCCAGCAGCACTCGAGGTGGGAGCAACTATGGCTACACCTTC
>-|14|TRBV19|-|TRBJ1-2
CASSIVGGGYGYTF
TGTGCCAGTAGTATTGTCGGGGGGGGCTATGGCTACACCTTC